The TCR beta chain described here comes from a study of T cells in Graves' hyperthyroidism and ophthalmopathy. This clonotype has a count of ten or more. RNA transcripts provided the source from which TCR beta CDR3 regions were amplified. The TCR CDR3 was amplified in a first-round RT-PCR using the HTBI primer set. Using its own MiXCR run on the multiplex PCR reads, TCRdb lists one record per CDR3 protein. The data contain about 290,000 distinct CDR3 sequences, roughly 15% of them singletons. Looked up from germline, CDR1 is MNHEY and CDR2 is SMNVEV (reference sequence). V lost 8 bases to trimming and J lost 4 bases, with 11 bases between them. This CDR3 spans 12 amino acids.

Sequencing input: blood. The origin of this receptor is a woman aged 45-59 years with Graves' hyperthyroidism that later progressed to Graves' ophthalmopathy. The chain employs TRBV27 and TRBJ1-1, with D possibly being TRBD1 (5 bases). The chain's CDR3 is CASRDLGTEAFF. The CDR3 nucleotides read TGTGCCAGCCGGGACCTAGGCACTGAAGCTTTCTTT.